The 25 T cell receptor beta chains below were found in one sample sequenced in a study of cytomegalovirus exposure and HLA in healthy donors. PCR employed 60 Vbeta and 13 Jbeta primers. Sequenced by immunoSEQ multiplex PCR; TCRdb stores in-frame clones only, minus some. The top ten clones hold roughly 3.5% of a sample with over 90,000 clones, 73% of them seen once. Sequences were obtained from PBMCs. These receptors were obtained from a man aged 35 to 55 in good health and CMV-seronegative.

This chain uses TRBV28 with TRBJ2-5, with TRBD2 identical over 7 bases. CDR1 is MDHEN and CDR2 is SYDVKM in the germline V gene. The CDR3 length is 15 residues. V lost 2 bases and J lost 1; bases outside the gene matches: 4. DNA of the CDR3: TGTGCCAGCAGTTTAACGGGGGGTTTCCAAGAGACCCAGTACTTC. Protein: CASSLTGGFQETQYF.

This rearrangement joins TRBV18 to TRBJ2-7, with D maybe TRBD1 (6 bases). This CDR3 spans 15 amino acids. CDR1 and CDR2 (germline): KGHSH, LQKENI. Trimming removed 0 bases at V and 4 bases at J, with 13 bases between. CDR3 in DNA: TGTGCCAGCTCACCACCGAATCAGGGGAATTACGAGCAGTACTTC. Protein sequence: CASSPPNQGNYEQYF. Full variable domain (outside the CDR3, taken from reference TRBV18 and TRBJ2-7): NAGVMQNPRHLVRRRGQEARLRCSPMKGHSHVYWYRQLPEEGLKFMVYLQKENIIDESGMPKERFSAEFPKEGPSILRIQQVVRGDSAAYFCASSPPNQGNYEQYFGPGTRLTVT.

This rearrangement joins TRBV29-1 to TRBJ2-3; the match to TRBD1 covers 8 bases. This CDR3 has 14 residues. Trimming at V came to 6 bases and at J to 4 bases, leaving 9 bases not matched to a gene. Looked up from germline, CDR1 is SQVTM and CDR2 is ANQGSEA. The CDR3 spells CSVVDRGVSDTQYF. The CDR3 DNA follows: TGCAGCGTCGTAGACAGGGGAGTCTCAGATACGCAGTATTTT.

The CDR3 coding sequence is TGTGCCAGCAGCTTTTTAACGGGGGGGCCTGTAGATACGCAGTATTTT. This translates into CASSFLTGGPVDTQYF. The chain recombines TRBV11-2 with TRBJ2-3; 8 bases agree with TRBD2. This CDR3 region has 16 residues. Germline V lookup: CDR1 SGHAT, CDR2 FQNNGV. Trimming took 3 bases from V and 5 from J; bases not matched to a gene: 10. Together with reference TRBV11-2 and TRBJ2-3, the CDR3 gives the full variable domain: EAGVAQSPRYKIIEKRQSVAFWCNPISGHATLYWYQQILGQGPKLLIQFQNNGVVDDSQLPKDRFSAERLKGVDSTLKIQPAKLEDSAVYLCASSFLTGGPVDTQYFGPGTRLTVL.

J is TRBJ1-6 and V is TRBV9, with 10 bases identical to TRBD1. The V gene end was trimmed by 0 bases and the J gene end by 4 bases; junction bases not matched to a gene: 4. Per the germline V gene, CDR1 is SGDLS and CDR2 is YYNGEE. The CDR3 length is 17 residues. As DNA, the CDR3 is TGTGCCAGCAGCGTAGGACAGGGGGCAGGGTATAATTCACCCCTCCACTTT. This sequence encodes CASSVGQGAGYNSPLHF.

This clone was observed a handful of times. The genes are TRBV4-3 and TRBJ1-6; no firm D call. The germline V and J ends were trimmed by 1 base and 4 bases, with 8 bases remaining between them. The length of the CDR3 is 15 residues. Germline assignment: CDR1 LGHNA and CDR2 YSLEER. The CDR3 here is CASSQAWAYNSPLHF. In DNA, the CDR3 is TGCGCCAGCAGCCAAGCGTGGGCTTATAATTCACCCCTCCACTTT.

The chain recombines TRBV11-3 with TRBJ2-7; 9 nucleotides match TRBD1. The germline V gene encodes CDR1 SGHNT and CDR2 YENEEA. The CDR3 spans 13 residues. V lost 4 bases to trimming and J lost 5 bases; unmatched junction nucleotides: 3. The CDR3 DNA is TGTGCCAGCAGCTCCCGGGACAGGGACGAGCAGTACTTC. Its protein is CASSSRDRDEQYF.

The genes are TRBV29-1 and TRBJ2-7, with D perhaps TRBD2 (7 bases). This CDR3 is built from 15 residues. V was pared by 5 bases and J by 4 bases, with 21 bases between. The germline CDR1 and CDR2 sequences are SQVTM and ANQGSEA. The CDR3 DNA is TGCAGCGTTCTACGGGGGGCCACAGACGGATACGAGCAGTACTTC. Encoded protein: CSVLRGATDGYEQYF.

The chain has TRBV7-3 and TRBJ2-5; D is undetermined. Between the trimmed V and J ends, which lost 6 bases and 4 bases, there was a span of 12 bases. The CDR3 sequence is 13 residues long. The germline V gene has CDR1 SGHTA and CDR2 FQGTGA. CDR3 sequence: CASSSGARETQYF. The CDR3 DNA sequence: TGTGCCAGCAGTTCCGGAGCGAGAGAGACCCAGTACTTC.

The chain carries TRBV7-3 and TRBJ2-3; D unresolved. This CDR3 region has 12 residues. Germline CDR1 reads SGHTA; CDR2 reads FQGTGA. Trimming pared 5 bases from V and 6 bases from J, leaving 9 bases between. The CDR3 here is CASSPTRDTQYF. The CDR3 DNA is TGTGCCAGCAGCCCCACGAGGGATACGCAGTATTTT. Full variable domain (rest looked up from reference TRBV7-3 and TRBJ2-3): GAGVSQTPSNKVTEKGKYVELRCDPISGHTALYWYRQSLGQGPEFLIYFQGTGAADDSGLPNDRFFAVRPEGSVSTLKIQRTERGDSAVYLCASSPTRDTQYFGPGTRLTVL.

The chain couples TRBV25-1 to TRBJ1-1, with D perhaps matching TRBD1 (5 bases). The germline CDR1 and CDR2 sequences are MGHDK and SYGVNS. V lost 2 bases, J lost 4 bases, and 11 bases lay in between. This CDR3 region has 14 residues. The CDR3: CASSEEGGVTEAFF. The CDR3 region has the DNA TGTGCCAGCAGTGAAGAGGGAGGGGTCACTGAAGCTTTCTTT.

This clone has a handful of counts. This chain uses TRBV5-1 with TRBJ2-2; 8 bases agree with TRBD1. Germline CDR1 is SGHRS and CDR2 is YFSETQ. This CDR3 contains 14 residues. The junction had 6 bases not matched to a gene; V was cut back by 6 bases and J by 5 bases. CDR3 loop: CASTGGAGTGELFF. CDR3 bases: TGCGCCAGCACAGGGGGCGCGGGGACCGGGGAGCTGTTTTTT.

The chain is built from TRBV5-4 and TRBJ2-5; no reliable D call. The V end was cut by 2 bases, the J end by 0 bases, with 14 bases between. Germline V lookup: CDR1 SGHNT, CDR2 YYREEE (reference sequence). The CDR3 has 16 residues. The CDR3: CASSFWAGLNQETQYF. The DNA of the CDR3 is TGTGCCAGCAGCTTCTGGGCAGGTTTAAACCAAGAGACCCAGTACTTC.

The CDR3 DNA sequence: TGTGCCAGCAGCGGAAGAGACAGGCCAATCCAAGAGACCCAGTACTTC. Amino acids: CASSGRDRPIQETQYF. V and J are TRBV9 and TRBJ2-5; TRBD1 might be the D (6 bases). Germline CDR1 reads SGDLS; CDR2 reads YYNGEE. V was clipped by 3 bases and J by 1 base, with 16 bases between them. This CDR3 has 16 amino acids.

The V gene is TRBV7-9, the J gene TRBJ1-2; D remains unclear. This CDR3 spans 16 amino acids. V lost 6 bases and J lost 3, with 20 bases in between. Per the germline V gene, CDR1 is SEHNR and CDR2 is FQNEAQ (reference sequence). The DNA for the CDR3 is TGTGCCAGCAGAAGCGGAGTAGCTTCAGGACACTATGGCTACACCTTC. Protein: CASRSGVASGHYGYTF.

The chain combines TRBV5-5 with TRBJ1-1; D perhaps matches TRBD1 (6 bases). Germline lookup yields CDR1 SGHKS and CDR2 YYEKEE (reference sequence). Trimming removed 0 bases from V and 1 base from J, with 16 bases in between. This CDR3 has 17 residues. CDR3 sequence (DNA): TGTGCCAGCAGCTTGGCCTTAAGGGGGTCCAAGAACACTGAAGCTTTCTTT. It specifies CASSLALRGSKNTEAFF.

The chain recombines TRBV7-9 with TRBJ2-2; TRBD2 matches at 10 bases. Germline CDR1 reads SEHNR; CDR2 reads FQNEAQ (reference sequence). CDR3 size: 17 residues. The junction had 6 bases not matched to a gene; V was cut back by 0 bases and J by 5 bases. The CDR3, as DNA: TGTGCCAGCAGCTTAGCGATAGCGGGGGGACAGACCGGGGAGCTGTTTTTT. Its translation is CASSLAIAGGQTGELFF.

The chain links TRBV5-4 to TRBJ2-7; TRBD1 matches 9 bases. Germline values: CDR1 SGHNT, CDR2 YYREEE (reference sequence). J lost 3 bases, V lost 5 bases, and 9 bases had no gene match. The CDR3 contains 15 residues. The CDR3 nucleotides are TGTGCCAGCAGTTCCCCGGACAGGGGCATCTACGAGCAGTACTTC. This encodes CASSSPDRGIYEQYF.

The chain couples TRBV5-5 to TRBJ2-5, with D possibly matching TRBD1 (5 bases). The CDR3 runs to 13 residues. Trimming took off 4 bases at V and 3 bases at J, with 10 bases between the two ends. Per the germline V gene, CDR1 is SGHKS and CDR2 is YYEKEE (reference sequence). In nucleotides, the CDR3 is TGTGCCAGCAGCAGCCCAGGGAAAGAGACCCAGTACTTC. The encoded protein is CASSSPGKETQYF.

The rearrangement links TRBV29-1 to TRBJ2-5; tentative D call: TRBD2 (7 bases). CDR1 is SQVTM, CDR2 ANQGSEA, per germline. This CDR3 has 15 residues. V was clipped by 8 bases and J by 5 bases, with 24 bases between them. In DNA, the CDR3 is TGCAGCCTACAATCTCAGAGGGGGGGCCCGGAGACCCAGTACTTC. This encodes CSLQSQRGGPETQYF.

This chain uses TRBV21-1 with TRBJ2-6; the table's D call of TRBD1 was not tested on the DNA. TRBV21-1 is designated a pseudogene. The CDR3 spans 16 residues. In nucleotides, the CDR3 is TGTGCCAGCAGCACACCCCAGGGGGCTGGGGCCAACGTCCTGACTTTC. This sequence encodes CASSTPQGAGANVLTF.

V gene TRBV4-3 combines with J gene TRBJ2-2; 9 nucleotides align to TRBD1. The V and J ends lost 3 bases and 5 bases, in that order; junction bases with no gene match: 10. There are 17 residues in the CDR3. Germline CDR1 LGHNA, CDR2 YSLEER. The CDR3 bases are TGCGCCAGCAGCCATGATCCGGGACAGGGTGTTACCGGGGAGCTGTTTTTT. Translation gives CASSHDPGQGVTGELFF.

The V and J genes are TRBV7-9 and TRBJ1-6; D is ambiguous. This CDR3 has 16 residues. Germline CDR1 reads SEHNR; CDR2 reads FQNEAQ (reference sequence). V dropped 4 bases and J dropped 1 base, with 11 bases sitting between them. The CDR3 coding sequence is TGTGCCAGCAGCTCCCCCTCGGGATCCTATAATTCACCCCTCCACTTT. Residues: CASSSPSGSYNSPLHF.

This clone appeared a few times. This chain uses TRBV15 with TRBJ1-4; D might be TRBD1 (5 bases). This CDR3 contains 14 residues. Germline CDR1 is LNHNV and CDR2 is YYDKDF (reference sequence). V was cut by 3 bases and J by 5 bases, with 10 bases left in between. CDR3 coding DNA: TGTGCCACCAGCAGTGGAGGGACGAATGAAAAACTGTTTTTT. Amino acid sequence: CATSSGGTNEKLFF.

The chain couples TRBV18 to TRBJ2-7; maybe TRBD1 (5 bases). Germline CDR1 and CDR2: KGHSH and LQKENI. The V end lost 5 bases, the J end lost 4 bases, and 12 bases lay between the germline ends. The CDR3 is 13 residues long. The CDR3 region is CASSGRARYEQYF. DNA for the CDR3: TGTGCCAGCTCAGGCAGGGCGCGGTACGAGCAGTACTTC.